The 2 T cell receptor beta chains reported below all come from one sample, sequenced in a study of blood T cell repertoires in COVID-19. TCRdb's copy holds only in-frame clones and misses some; the assay was immunoSEQ multiplex PCR. The table lists 100,000 to 150,000 clones, around nine tenths of them singletons. The specimen was peripheral blood. All receptors come from a woman of 80 years or more with acute or convalescent COVID-19.

This clone has just one count. This chain links TRBV27 with TRBJ1-5, with a weak D call TRBD1 (6 bases). Looked up from germline, CDR1 is MNHEY and CDR2 is SMNVEV (reference sequence). The CDR3 contains 16 residues. V dropped 4 bases and J dropped 4 bases, with 17 bases sitting between them. The CDR3, as DNA: TGTGCCAGCAGTTCCCATTACAGGGACCCTAATCAGCCCCAGCATTTT. Amino acid sequence: CASSSHYRDPNQPQHF.

V is TRBV29-1 and J is TRBJ1-1, with D tentatively TRBD1 (6 bases). The V gene lost 1 base and the J gene lost 8 bases, with 11 bases spanning the gap. This CDR3 contains 12 residues. The germline CDR1 and CDR2 sequences are SQVTM and ANQGSEA. The DNA of the CDR3 is TGCAGCGTTGAAGTGCAGGGGAGAGAAGCTTTCTTT. Its protein product is CSVEVQGREAFF.